This T cell receptor (beta chain) was sequenced for a study of vaccination and CD4 T cells after COVID-19. Scientists ran DNA taken from cultured CD4+ T cells through the Oncomine TCR Beta short-read assay for sequencing. TCRdb used MiXCR to reprocess the PCR reads, holding one entry per CDR3 protein. The sample lists some 5,000 distinct CDR3 sequences; around 80% were seen once. Indicated treatment: roughly 11-day PBMC culture with coronavirus spike peptide pools or control peptides (ViraFEST assay). Note on this clonotype: What it recognizes is unknown.

V lost 7 bases to trimming and J lost 5 bases; unmatched junction nucleotides: 16. Germline V gives CDR1 MNHNS, CDR2 SASEGT. The CDR3 runs 16 residues. The receptor comes from a human donor who had recovered from COVID-19. The chain recombines TRBV6-1 with TRBJ2-5; 7 bases fit TRBD1. Material for sequencing was CD4+ T cells from blood, cultured in vitro. In DNA form, the CDR3 reads TGTGCCAGCACCTTGGGACAGCAACCGGCGTGGGAGACCCAGTACTTC. Translating gives CASTLGQQPAWETQYF.